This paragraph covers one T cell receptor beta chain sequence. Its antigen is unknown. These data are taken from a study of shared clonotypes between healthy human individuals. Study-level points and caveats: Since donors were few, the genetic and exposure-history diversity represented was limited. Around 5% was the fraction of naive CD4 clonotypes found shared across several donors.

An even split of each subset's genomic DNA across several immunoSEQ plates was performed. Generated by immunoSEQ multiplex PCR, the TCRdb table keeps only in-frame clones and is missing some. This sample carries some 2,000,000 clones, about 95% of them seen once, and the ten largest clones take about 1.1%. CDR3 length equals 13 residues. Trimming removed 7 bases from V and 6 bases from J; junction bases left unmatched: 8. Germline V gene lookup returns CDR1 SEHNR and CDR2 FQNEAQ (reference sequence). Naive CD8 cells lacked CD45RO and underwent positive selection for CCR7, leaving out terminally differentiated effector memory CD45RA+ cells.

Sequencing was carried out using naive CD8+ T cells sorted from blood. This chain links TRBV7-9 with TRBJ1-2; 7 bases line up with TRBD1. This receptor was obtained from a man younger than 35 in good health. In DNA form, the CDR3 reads TGTGCCAGCAACCTGGGGACAGAGGATGGCTACACCTTC. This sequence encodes CASNLGTEDGYTF.